This T cell receptor beta chain was found in a study of T cell responses to AZD1222 COVID-19 vaccine. Here immunoSEQ multiplex PCR was the method, and the copy in TCRdb shows in-frame clones only, minus some. In the table there are about 110,000 clones, roughly 90% of which are singletons. V dropped 0 bases and J dropped 4 bases, with 3 bases sitting between them. The V gene's germline CDR1 is MDHEN and CDR2 SYDVKM. The CDR3 spans 12 residues. On this clone: Its antigen remains unknown.

Study results and limitations: Spike-wide vaccine-associated CD4 TCRs dominated at 160-218 and 743-854. Possibly, clonal diversity was underestimated; donors were largely white British and included more females.

The receptor was derived from an adult in good health. The sample here was peripheral blood, taken on day 0 of AZD1222 vaccination. This chain joins TRBV28 and TRBJ1-2; D is uncertain. CDR3 sequence reads: CASSLWVYGYTF. The DNA of the CDR3 is TGTGCCAGCAGTTTATGGGTCTATGGCTACACCTTC.